The T cell receptor beta chain under discussion was sequenced for a study of T cells in Graves' hyperthyroidism and ophthalmopathy. The study's findings and limits: In blood, most of the thyroid clonotypes expanded above 0.001 were also present.

With regard to this clonotype: What it binds is not known.

The CDR3 is made up of 15 amino acids. The trim removed 4 bases at V and 1 base at J, leaving 6 bases unmatched. Germline V lookup: CDR1 SGHRS, CDR2 YFSETQ. From RNA transcripts, TCR beta CDR3 regions were amplified. The HTBI primer set drove a first-round RT-PCR of the TCR CDR3. Each CDR3 protein is one row after TCRdb ran MiXCR on the multiplex PCR reads. The sample yields about 360,000 distinct CDR3 sequences, 13% seen once. This chain uses TRBV5-1 with TRBJ1-1; 8 nucleotides line up with TRBD1. The sample was blood. This receptor was taken from a woman in her late teens or twenties with Graves' hyperthyroidism. In DNA, the CDR3 is TGCGCCAGCAGCAGGACAGGGCGGGGGAACACTGAAGCTTTCTTT. It yields the protein CASSRTGRGNTEAFF.